The entry that follows covers one TCR beta chain sequence. Possible read error: a much larger clone is one base away. This is likely a read error, given that the CDR3 carries no conserved phenylalanine or tryptophan at its end. This entry is derived from a study of Graves' ophthalmopathy and Graves' hyperthyroidism. Amplified TCR beta CDR3 regions were obtained using RNA transcripts as template. Investigators did first-round RT-PCR with HTBI primers, then second-round multiplex PCR. Via MiXCR, TCRdb re-called the multiplex PCR reads, giving one row per CDR3 protein. The profile shows 620,000 or so distinct CDR3 sequences, about 20% of them singletons. The CDR3 contains 18 residues. In germline, CDR1 is MNHEY, CDR2 SMNVEV (reference sequence). The V segment lost 3 bases and the J segment 2 bases; nucleotides outside the gene matches: 15.

The sequencing sample was made of peripheral blood. The clonotype was recovered from a woman aged 18 to 35 with stable Graves' hyperthyroidism. Some clones in this sample may be carry-over from other donors' samples. The chain joins TRBV27 to TRBJ1-1, with 7 bases that match TRBD1. The CDR3 loop reads CASSFRAGQRFLNTEAFS. In nucleotides, the CDR3 is TGTGCCAGCAGTTTTAGGGCGGGACAGCGATTCCTCAACACTGAAGCTTTCTCT.